The entry below describes one TCR beta chain. TCR beta CDR3 regions were amplified from RNA. First-round RT-PCR with HTBI primers amplified the TCR CDR3 region. From the multiplex PCR reads, TCRdb called clonotypes with MiXCR, one entry per CDR3 protein. This repertoire shows some 650,000 distinct CDR3 sequences, around 16% found once; its top ten account for 2.5% to 4%. This entry belongs to a study of T cells in Graves' hyperthyroidism and ophthalmopathy. The V gene lost 2 bases and the J gene lost 6 bases, with 14 bases spanning the gap. Germline lookup yields CDR1 MNHEY and CDR2 SVGAGI. The CDR3 is 15 residues long.

V and J are TRBV6-5 and TRBJ2-1; possible D gene TRBD1, 6 bases. What was sequenced was blood. The TCR originated in a middle-aged woman with Graves' ophthalmopathy. The CDR3 here is CASSYVSGAGNEQFF. As DNA, the CDR3 is TGTGCCAGCAGTTACGTGTCAGGGGCAGGCAATGAGCAGTTCTTC.